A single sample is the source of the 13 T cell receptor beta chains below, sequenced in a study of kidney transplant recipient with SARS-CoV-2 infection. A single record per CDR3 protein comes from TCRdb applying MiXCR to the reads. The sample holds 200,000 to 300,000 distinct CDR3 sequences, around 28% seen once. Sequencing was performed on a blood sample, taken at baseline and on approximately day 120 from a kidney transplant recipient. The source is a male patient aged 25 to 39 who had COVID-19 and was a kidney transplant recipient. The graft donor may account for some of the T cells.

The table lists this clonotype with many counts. In DNA, the CDR3 is TGTGCCAGCAGTTTAGGGTCGGATGAAAAACTGTTTTTT. Residues: CASSLGSDEKLFF. V and J are TRBV28 and TRBJ1-4; D uncertain. Per germline, CDR1 MDHEN and CDR2 SYDVKM. The V gene lost 2 bases and the J gene lost 6 bases, with 7 bases spanning the gap. There are 13 residues in the CDR3.

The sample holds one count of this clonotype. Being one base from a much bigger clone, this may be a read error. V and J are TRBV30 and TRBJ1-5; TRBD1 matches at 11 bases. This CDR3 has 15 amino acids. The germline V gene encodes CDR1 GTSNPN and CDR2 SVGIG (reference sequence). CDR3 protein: CAWDPGQGGNHPQHF. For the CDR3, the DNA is TGTGCCTGGGATCCGGGACAGGGGGGCAATCACCCCCAGCATTTT.

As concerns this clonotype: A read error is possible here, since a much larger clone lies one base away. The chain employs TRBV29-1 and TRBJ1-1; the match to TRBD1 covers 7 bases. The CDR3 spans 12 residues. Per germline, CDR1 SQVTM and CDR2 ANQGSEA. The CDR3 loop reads CNVRQGNTEAFF. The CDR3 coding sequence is TGCAACGTGAGACAGGGGAACACTGAAGCTTTCTTT.

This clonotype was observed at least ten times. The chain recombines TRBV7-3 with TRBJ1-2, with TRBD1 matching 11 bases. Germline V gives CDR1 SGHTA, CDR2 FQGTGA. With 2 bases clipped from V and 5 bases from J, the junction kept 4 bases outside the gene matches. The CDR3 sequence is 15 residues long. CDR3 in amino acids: CASSLDGTGGYGYTF. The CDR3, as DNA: TGTGCCAGCAGCTTAGACGGGACAGGGGGATATGGCTACACCTTC.

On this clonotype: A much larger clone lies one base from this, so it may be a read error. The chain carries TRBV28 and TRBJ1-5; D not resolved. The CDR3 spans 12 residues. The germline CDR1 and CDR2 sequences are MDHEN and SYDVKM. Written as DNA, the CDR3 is TGTACCAGCAACTCCGGCAATCAGCCCCAGCATTTT. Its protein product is CTSNSGNQPQHF.

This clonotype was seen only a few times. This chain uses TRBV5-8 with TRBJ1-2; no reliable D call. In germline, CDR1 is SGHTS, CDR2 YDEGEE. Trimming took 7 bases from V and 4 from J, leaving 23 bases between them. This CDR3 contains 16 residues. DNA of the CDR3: TGTGCCAGCGGGATGTCTCATCCACGAAAGACCTATGGCTACACCTTC. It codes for CASGMSHPRKTYGYTF.

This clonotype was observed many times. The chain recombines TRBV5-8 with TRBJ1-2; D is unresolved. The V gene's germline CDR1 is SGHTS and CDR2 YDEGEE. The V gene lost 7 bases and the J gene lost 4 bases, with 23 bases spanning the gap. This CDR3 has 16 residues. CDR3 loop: CASCADHPRKTYGYTF. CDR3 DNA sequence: TGTGCCAGCTGTGCGGATCATCCACGAAAGACCTATGGCTACACCTTC.

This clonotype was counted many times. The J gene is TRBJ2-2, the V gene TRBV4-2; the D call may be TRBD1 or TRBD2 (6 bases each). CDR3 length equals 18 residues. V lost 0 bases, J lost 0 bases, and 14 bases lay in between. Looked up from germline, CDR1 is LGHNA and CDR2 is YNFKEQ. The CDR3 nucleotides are TGTGCCAGCAGCCAAGATAGGGTCGGGGGCGCGAACACCGGGGAGCTGTTTTTT. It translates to CASSQDRVGGANTGELFF.

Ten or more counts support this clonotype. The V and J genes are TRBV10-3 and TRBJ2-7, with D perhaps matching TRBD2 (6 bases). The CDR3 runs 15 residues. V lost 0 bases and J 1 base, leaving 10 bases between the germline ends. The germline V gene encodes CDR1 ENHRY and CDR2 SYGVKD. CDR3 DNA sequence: TGTGCCATCAGTGAGTCGCAGGGAGGATCCTACGAGCAGTACTTC. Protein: CAISESQGGSYEQYF.

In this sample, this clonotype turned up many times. The CDR3 DNA reads as TGTGCCAGCACCTCAGGGAGGTGGGCCGGGGAGCTGTTTTTT. Amino acid sequence: CASTSGRWAGELFF. V and J are TRBV27 and TRBJ2-2, with D possibly being TRBD2 (6 bases). The CDR3 totals 14 residues. V lost 7 bases and J 6 bases, leaving 15 bases between the germline ends. Germline V gene sequence: CDR1 MNHEY, CDR2 SMNVEV (reference sequence).

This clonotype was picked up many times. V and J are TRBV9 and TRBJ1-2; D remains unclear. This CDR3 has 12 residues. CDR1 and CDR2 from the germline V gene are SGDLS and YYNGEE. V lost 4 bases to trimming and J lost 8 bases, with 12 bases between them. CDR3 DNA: TGTGCCAGCAGCAGAGATGTGGGCGGCTACACCTTC. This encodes CASSRDVGGYTF.

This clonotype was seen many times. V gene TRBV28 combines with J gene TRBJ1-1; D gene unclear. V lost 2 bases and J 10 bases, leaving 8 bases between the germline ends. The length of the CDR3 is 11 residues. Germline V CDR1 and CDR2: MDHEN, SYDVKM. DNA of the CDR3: TGTGCCAGCAGTTTAACGCGAATAGCTTTCTTT. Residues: CASSLTRIAFF.

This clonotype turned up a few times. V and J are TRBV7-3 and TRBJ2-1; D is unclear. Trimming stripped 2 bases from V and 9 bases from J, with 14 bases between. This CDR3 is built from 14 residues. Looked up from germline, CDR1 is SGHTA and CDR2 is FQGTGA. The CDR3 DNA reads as TGTGCCAGCAGCTTATTGTCTCCCTTCGGTGAGCAGTTCTTC. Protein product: CASSLLSPFGEQFF.